This is a list of T cell receptor beta chains from one sample in a study of regulatory T cells in long-lasting Graves disease. TCRdb reprocessed the multiplex PCR reads with MiXCR, giving one entry per CDR3 protein. The sample yields around 250,000 distinct CDR3 sequences, 18% seen once. The source material was peripheral blood mononuclear cells (PBMCs), sampled at new diagnosis, from a patient treated with antithyroid drugs. The receptors were gathered from a female donor with Graves disease. Each CDR3 is given with its conserved first and last residue. The D gene is left open where the match is weak. Rows may omit the clone size; those that give it use once, few, many or a size class.

>NA|TRBV24-1|TRBJ2-1|many
CATSDVSRDSYNEQFF
TGTGCCACCAGTGATGTTAGCCGTGACTCCTACAATGAGCAGTTCTTC
>TRBD1|TRBV2|TRBJ2-5|few
CANLRDSQETQYF
TGTGCCAACCTCCGGGACAGCCAAGAGACCCAGTACTTC
>NA|TRBV12-5|TRBJ1-1|NA
CASGPGSGNIEAFF
TGTGCTAGTGGTCCGGGGTCGGGGAACATTGAAGCTTTCTTT
>TRBD1|TRBV7-8|TRBJ1-2|many
CASSPRQGLHYGYTF
TGTGCCAGCAGCCCCCGACAGGGGCTTCACTATGGCTACACCTTC
>TRBD2|TRBV9|TRBJ2-1|many
CASSPRLAGIYNEQFF
TGTGCCAGCAGCCCACGACTAGCGGGAATCTACAATGAGCAGTTCTTC
>NA|TRBV19|TRBJ1-1|many
CASSITENTEAFF
TGTGCCAGTAGTATCACAGAGAACACTGAAGCTTTCTTT
>TRBD1|TRBV10-3|TRBJ1-1|many
CAISERGQGIGEAFF
TGTGCCATCAGTGAAAGGGGACAGGGGATAGGTGAAGCTTTCTTT
>NA|TRBV12-3/TRBV12-4|TRBJ1-2|many
CASSGVGGGYGYTF
TGTGCCAGCAGCGGGGTGGGAGGGGGCTATGGCTACACCTTC
>NA|TRBV6-1|TRBJ1-2|few
CASTKSRGSYGYTF
TGTGCCAGCACCAAATCAAGGGGATCTTATGGCTACACCTTC
>NA|TRBV27|TRBJ2-2|few
CASSLRSRDRVLAGETGELFF
TGTGCCAGCAGTTTGCGCTCCCGGGACAGGGTCCTAGCGGGAGAAACCGGGGAGCTGTTTTTT
>TRBD1|TRBV28|TRBJ1-5|many
CASSLGGQGFRQPQHF
TGTGCCAGCAGTTTAGGGGGACAGGGCTTCAGGCAGCCCCAGCATTTT
>TRBD2|TRBV20-1|TRBJ2-7|many
CSARPPGLVYEQYF
TGCAGTGCTAGACCTCCGGGACTAGTCTACGAGCAGTACTTC
>NA|TRBV6-1|TRBJ1-1|many
CASRRGEGTEAFF
TGTGCCAGCCGGCGGGGGGAGGGCACTGAAGCTTTCTTT
>NA|TRBV6-5|TRBJ2-7|many
CASSYLEQAYEQYF
TGTGCCAGCAGTTACCTTGAACAGGCCTACGAGCAGTACTTC
>NA|TRBV12-3/TRBV12-4|TRBJ2-1|many
CASSSGTLGFNEQFF
TGTGCCAGCAGTTCCGGCACCTTAGGGTTCAATGAGCAGTTCTTC
>TRBD1|TRBV28|TRBJ2-3|many
CASSPTGPDTQYF
TGTGCCAGCAGCCCGACAGGGCCAGATACGCAGTATTTT
>TRBD1|TRBV5-6|TRBJ1-2|many
CASSPRTGGGFVYGYTF
TGTGCCAGCAGCCCAAGGACAGGGGGCGGATTTGTCTATGGCTACACCTTC
>TRBD2|TRBV28|TRBJ2-3|many
CASRRGRWTDTQYF
TGTGCCAGCAGGCGGGGGAGATGGACAGATACGCAGTATTTT
>NA|TRBV12-3/TRBV12-4|TRBJ2-5|NA
CASSLSEETQYF
TGTGCCAGCAGTTTATCGGAAGAGACCCAGTACTTC
>TRBD2|TRBV19|TRBJ2-7|many
CASSDSGTSGSYEQYF
TGTGCCAGTAGCGACAGCGGGACTAGCGGTTCCTACGAGCAGTACTTC
>NA|TRBV6-5|TRBJ2-1|once
CASTYTERGEQFF
TGTGCCAGCACTTACACGGAAAGGGGGGAGCAGTTCTTC
>TRBD1|TRBV12-3/TRBV12-4|TRBJ1-5|NA
CASKGTGNQPQHF
TGTGCCAGCAAGGGGACAGGGAATCAGCCCCAGCATTTT
>NA|TRBV7-9|TRBJ1-5|many
CASSLGGSSNQPQHF
TGTGCCAGCAGCTTGGGGGGGAGCAGCAATCAGCCCCAGCATTTT
>NA|TRBV19|TRBJ1-5|few
CASGYGNQPQHF
TGTGCCAGTGGATACGGGAATCAGCCCCAGCATTTT
>NA|TRBV24-1|TRBJ2-1|many
CATSEDRGSSYNEQFF
TGTGCCACCAGTGAAGATAGGGGAAGCTCCTACAATGAGCAGTTCTTC
>NA|TRBV2|TRBJ1-2|many
CASSAGRGWSYTF
TGTGCCAGCAGCGCCGGGAGGGGATGGAGCTACACCTTC
>NA|TRBV6-2/TRBV6-3|TRBJ2-1|many
CASSYPTGSSYNEQFF
TGTGCCAGCAGTTACCCCACAGGTTCCTCCTACAATGAGCAGTTCTTC